The present TCR beta chain was sequenced within a study of T cell repertoires in cytomegalovirus infection. Study summary: TCR beta signatures that were public indicated CMV infection and matching HLA type. Overall study results and limits: Carriage of CMV together with the relevant HLA was identifiable through cumulative public TCR beta family frequency. Dominating the ex vivo response were TCR beta clonotypes that were CMV-specific and HLA-C-restricted.

In its sample, this clonotype was seen many times. Its target is not known. The CDR3 consists of 16 residues. V dropped 6 bases and J dropped 0 bases, with 14 bases sitting between them. In germline, CDR1 is ENHRY, CDR2 SYGVKD. TCRdb ran MiXCR on the reads and lists one entry per CDR3 protein. The table has about 490,000 distinct CDR3 sequences, about 15% seen once. Sequences were obtained from CD8+ T cells from PBMCs. The V gene is TRBV10-3, the J gene TRBJ2-2; D remains unclear. The clonotype was recovered from a human donor in good health (CMV status not recorded). Some clones in this sample may be carry-over from other donors' samples. CDR3 nucleotides: TGTGCCATCAGCGGCGCCCCCGAAACGAACACCGGGGAGCTGTTTTTT. Its translation is CAISGAPETNTGELFF.